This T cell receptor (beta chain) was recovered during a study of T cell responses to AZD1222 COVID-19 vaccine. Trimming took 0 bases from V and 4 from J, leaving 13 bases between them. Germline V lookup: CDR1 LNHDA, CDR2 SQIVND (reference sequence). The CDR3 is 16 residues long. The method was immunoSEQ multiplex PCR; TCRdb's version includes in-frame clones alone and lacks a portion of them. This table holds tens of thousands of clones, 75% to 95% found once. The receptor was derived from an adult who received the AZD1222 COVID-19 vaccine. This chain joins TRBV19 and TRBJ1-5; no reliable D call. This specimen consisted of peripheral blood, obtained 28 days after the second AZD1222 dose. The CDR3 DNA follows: TGTGCCAGTAGTATAGATAGTGGAATGGGGAATCAGCCCCAGCATTTT. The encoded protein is CASSIDSGMGNQPQHF. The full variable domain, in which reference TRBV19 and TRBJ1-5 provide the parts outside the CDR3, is DGGITQSPKYLFRKEGQNVTLSCEQNLNHDAMYWYRQDPGQGLRLIYYSQIVNDFQKGDIAEGYSVSREKKESFPLTVTSAQKNPTAFYLCASSIDSGMGNQPQHFGDGTRLSIL.